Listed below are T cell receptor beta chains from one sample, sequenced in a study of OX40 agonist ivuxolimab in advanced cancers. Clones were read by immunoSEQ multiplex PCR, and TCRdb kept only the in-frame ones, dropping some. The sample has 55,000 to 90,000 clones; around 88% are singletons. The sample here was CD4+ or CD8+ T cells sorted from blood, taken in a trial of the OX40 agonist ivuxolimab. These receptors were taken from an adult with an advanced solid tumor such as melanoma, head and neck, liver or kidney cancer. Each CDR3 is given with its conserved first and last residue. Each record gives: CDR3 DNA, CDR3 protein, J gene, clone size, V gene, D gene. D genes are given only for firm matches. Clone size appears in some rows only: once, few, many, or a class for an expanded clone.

DNA: TGTGCCAGTAGCCCGGGACAGATCTACGAGCAGTACTTC; CDR3: CASSPGQIYEQYF; J: TRBJ2-7; size: .; V: TRBV19; D: TRBD1
DNA: TGCGCCAGCAGCCCGTTGACAGGTACGAACACTGAAGCTTTCTTT; CDR3: CASSPLTGTNTEAFF; J: TRBJ1-1; size: .; V: TRBV4-3; D: .
DNA: TGTGCCAGCAGCTTCGGACAGCACTCTGGAAACACCATATATTTT; CDR3: CASSFGQHSGNTIYF; J: TRBJ1-3; size: .; V: TRBV7-2; D: .
DNA: TGTGCCAGCAGCTTAGGGCGGGATAGGGAGCAGTTCTTC; CDR3: CASSLGRDREQFF; J: TRBJ2-1; size: .; V: TRBV7-2; D: .
DNA: TGTGCCAGCAGCTTAGCAGGGGGCGCGACAGATACGCAGTATTTT; CDR3: CASSLAGGATDTQYF; J: TRBJ2-3; size: .; V: TRBV7-8; D: TRBD1
DNA: TGTGCCAGCTCCCCTGGAACCGCAGATACGCAGTATTTT; CDR3: CASSPGTADTQYF; J: TRBJ2-3; size: .; V: TRBV18; D: .
DNA: TGCGCCAGCCGAACTGACAGGGGTGGCTACGAGCAGTACTTC; CDR3: CASRTDRGGYEQYF; J: TRBJ2-7; size: .; V: TRBV5-1; D: TRBD1
DNA: TGTGCCAGTATCAGGGACCCCTCTGGGGCCAACGTCCTGACTTTC; CDR3: CASIRDPSGANVLTF; J: TRBJ2-6; size: .; V: TRBV19; D: .
DNA: TGTGCCAGCAGCCCCTCGACTAGCGGGAGTGGAAATGAGCAGTTCTTC; CDR3: CASSPSTSGSGNEQFF; J: TRBJ2-1; size: .; V: TRBV9; D: TRBD2
DNA: TGTGCCAGCGGCGACGGGCTCTCCAATGAGCAGTTCTTC; CDR3: CASGDGLSNEQFF; J: TRBJ2-1; size: .; V: TRBV7-6; D: .
DNA: TGTGCCAGCAGCGTTAGCTCCGGGTCCTGGGCCAATGAGCAGTTCTTC; CDR3: CASSVSSGSWANEQFF; J: TRBJ2-1; size: .; V: TRBV9; D: .
DNA: TGTGCCAGTAGTATTAAGGGGGCCACCGGGGAGCTGTTTTTT; CDR3: CASSIKGATGELFF; J: TRBJ2-2; size: .; V: TRBV19; D: TRBD1
DNA: TGTGCCAGCAGTTACGGTCTCGGGAGAGACAATGAGCAGTTCTTC; CDR3: CASSYGLGRDNEQFF; J: TRBJ2-1; size: .; V: TRBV6-5; D: .
DNA: TGTGCCAGCACCATATGGGGTGGAAGTGAGCAGTTCTTC; CDR3: CASTIWGGSEQFF; J: TRBJ2-1; size: .; V: TRBV6-1; D: .
DNA: TGTGCCAGCAGCGTAGGGGACCTGGGCATTCAGTACTTC; CDR3: CASSVGDLGIQYF; J: TRBJ2-4; size: once; V: TRBV9; D: .
DNA: TGTGCCAGCAGCCCTCAGCCAGGGTTCGCAAACTATGGCTACACCTTC; CDR3: CASSPQPGFANYGYTF; J: TRBJ1-2; size: once; V: TRBV7-2; D: .
DNA: TGTGCCTGGAGGTGGTCATCATCCTATAATTCACCCCTCCACTTT; CDR3: CAWRWSSSYNSPLHF; J: TRBJ1-6; size: .; V: TRBV30; D: .
DNA: TGCGCCAGCAGTCAATACAACCCAGCGGGAAGGGCAGATACGCAGTATTTT; CDR3: CASSQYNPAGRADTQYF; J: TRBJ2-3; size: .; V: TRBV23-1; D: TRBD2
DNA: TGTGCCAGCAGTTTACGGGGCTCCAACAGTTATGGCTACACCTTC; CDR3: CASSLRGSNSYGYTF; J: TRBJ1-2; size: once; V: TRBV28; D: .
DNA: TGTGCCAGCGCAGGAGGGCCGAACACTGAAGCTTTCTTT; CDR3: CASAGGPNTEAFF; J: TRBJ1-1; size: few; V: TRBV7-3; D: .
DNA: TGTGCCAGTAGTCTGGGACAGGGGGGCAATCAGCCCCAGCATTTT; CDR3: CASSLGQGGNQPQHF; J: TRBJ1-5; size: once; V: TRBV19; D: TRBD1
DNA: TGTGCCAGCTCGTCGGGGGCTTGGGACACTGAAGCTTTCTTT; CDR3: CASSSGAWDTEAFF; J: TRBJ1-1; size: .; V: TRBV28; D: .
DNA: TGTGCCAGCAGTAGGGGGCATAGTGGCACCGGGGAGCTGTTTTTT; CDR3: CASSRGHSGTGELFF; J: TRBJ2-2; size: .; V: TRBV11-1; D: TRBD1
DNA: TGTGCCAGCAGTGTCGATAGCAATCAGCCCCAGCATTTT; CDR3: CASSVDSNQPQHF; J: TRBJ1-5; size: .; V: TRBV28; D: .
DNA: TGTGCCAGCAGACCGGACTTTTCCTACGAGCAGTACTTC; CDR3: CASRPDFSYEQYF; J: TRBJ2-7; size: .; V: TRBV27; D: .
DNA: TGTGCCAGCAGACTTGGACAGGGGGCGAGCGAGCAGTACTTC; CDR3: CASRLGQGASEQYF; J: TRBJ2-7; size: .; V: TRBV6-5; D: TRBD1
DNA: TGTGCCACTCTTTCGGTTGTGGCTTTCTTT; CDR3: CATLSVVAFF; J: TRBJ1-1; size: .; V: TRBV2; D: .
DNA: TGTGCCAGCAGTTACCAACGGGACAGGGCAGATACGCAGTATTTT; CDR3: CASSYQRDRADTQYF; J: TRBJ2-3; size: .; V: TRBV6-5; D: TRBD1
DNA: TGTGCCAGCAGCGAAATCCCGCGTTCCTCGAACACTGAAGCTTTCTTT; CDR3: CASSEIPRSSNTEAFF; J: TRBJ1-1; size: .; V: TRBV2; D: .
DNA: TGTGCCAGCAGCAAATGGGCAGCAGATAACTATGGCTACACCTTC; CDR3: CASSKWAADNYGYTF; J: TRBJ1-2; size: .; V: TRBV21-1; D: .
DNA: TGTGCCAGTAGTACGCGGACAGGGCCCCGGAGGGGCTACACCTTC; CDR3: CASSTRTGPRRGYTF; J: TRBJ1-2; size: .; V: TRBV19; D: TRBD1
DNA: TGTGCCATCAAGGGGCATGGTCTGGGAGCCCCCGAGCAGTACTTC; CDR3: CAIKGHGLGAPEQYF; J: TRBJ2-7; size: .; V: TRBV10-3; D: .
DNA: TGTGCCAGCAGCGTAGATGGACCCTCCTACGAGCAGTACTTC; CDR3: CASSVDGPSYEQYF; J: TRBJ2-7; size: .; V: TRBV9; D: .
DNA: TGTGCCAGCAGCATCCGGGGCTTAGAGACCCAGTACTTC; CDR3: CASSIRGLETQYF; J: TRBJ2-5; size: .; V: TRBV11-2; D: .
DNA: TGTGCCAGCAGCCAACTAGCGGGGAGCTCCTACGAGCAGTACTTC; CDR3: CASSQLAGSSYEQYF; J: TRBJ2-7; size: .; V: TRBV13; D: TRBD2